This TCR beta chain is from a study of PD-1 blockade in classical Hodgkin lymphoma. General study points: Baseline TCR diversity was reportedly lower in newly diagnosed patients than healthy donors.

Points on this clone: Its antigen is still unknown.

Every patient had relapsed following autologous stem cell transplantation, and cohorts differed in brentuximab vedotin exposure. The CDR3 length is 17 residues. Trimming cost V 4 bases and J 6 bases; bases outside gene matches: 10. Repertoires were generated with immunoSEQ multiplex PCR, while TCRdb's copy carries only in-frame clones and drops some. The sample contains about 13,000 clones, around 75% of which appear only once. This clonotype was sampled from a human donor with classical Hodgkin lymphoma. This sample comprised peripheral blood mononuclear cells (PBMCs), obtained at baseline. This sequence joins TRBV23-1 and TRBJ2-2; 11 nucleotides agree with TRBD2. TRBV23-1 is noted as an ORF with a role that remains uncertain. The CDR3 loop reads CASSPPPSGGTPGELFF. CDR3 bases: TGCGCCAGCAGTCCGCCCCCTAGCGGGGGGACCCCCGGGGAGCTGTTTTTT.